What follows are 3 T cell receptor beta chains derived from one specimen sequenced in a study of a mutant IDH1 vaccine in newly diagnosed glioma (dated by TCRdb to the early 2020s). The time point tag for this specimen amounts to: week 23, last vaccination. Each vaccine dose was 300 ug of a 20-mer mutant IDH1 peptide in Montanide, given subcutaneously with topical imiquimod. No cognate antigen is known for these TCRs. The library was prepared using the immunoSEQ multiplex PCR assay. What TCRdb holds here is the immuneACCESS table cut down to in-frame rearrangements. Part of the clones is not present; checked against another copy, under half of the missing clones reflect an unresolved V gene, and the others are unexplained. The sample yields 40,000 or so clones; around 74% were counted once. 5.3% of the sample rests with the top ten. Source: PBMCs, taken from a glioma patient whose treatment included an IDH1 peptide vaccine. The receptors were gathered from a man in his forties or fifties with glioma.

The V and J genes are TRBV13 and TRBJ2-3, with D hard to call. Germline V gene sequence: CDR1 PRHDT, CDR2 FYEKMQ (reference sequence). V was trimmed by 2 bases and J by 5 bases, leaving 2 bases between them. The CDR3 totals 11 residues. For the CDR3, the DNA is TGTGCCAGCAGCTTACGAGATACGCAGTATTTT. Translating it yields CASSLRDTQYF.

The rearrangement links TRBV18 to TRBJ2-2; D is undetermined. The CDR3 totals 14 residues. With 2 bases removed from V and 6 bases from J, the gap between germline ends came to 10 bases. Germline V gene lookup returns CDR1 KGHSH and CDR2 LQKENI. CDR3 in amino acids: CASSPDGLAGELFF. The DNA of the CDR3 is TGTGCCAGCTCACCAGACGGGTTGGCCGGGGAGCTGTTTTTT.

This clone was counted between two and nine times. The gene calls are TRBV15 and TRBJ1-4, with D unresolved. V was shortened by 1 base and J by 0 bases, with 6 bases between the two germline ends. This CDR3 has 15 amino acids. Germline V gives CDR1 LNHNV, CDR2 YYDKDF (reference sequence). The CDR3 loop is CATSRGFPTNEKLFF. The CDR3 DNA reads as TGTGCCACCAGCAGAGGCTTTCCAACTAATGAAAAACTGTTTTTT.